Listed here are 27 T cell receptor beta chains from one sample, sequenced in a study of blood T cells in healthy people across ages. A second about 7 to 12 cycle PCR used barcoded and J-beta primers. TCRdb redid the calling of the 5' RACE reads with MiXCR, one entry per CDR3 protein. The sample includes about 380,000 distinct CDR3 sequences, 52% of them seen just once. The source material was blood. Source of these receptors: a man aged 55 to 70 in good health.

V gene TRBV20-1 combines with J gene TRBJ2-7; TRBD1 is a possible D gene (6 bases). Between the trimmed V and J ends, which lost 7 bases and 4 bases, there was a span of 14 bases. CDR1 and CDR2 (germline): DFQATT, SNEGSKA (reference sequence). The CDR3 has 12 amino acids. This chain's CDR3 is CSGNRATYEQYF. In DNA, the CDR3 is TGCAGTGGGAACAGGGCGACATACGAGCAGTACTTC.

This chain links TRBV29-1 with TRBJ2-5, with TRBD2 matching 8 bases. The V and J ends lost 4 bases and 3 bases, in that order; junction bases with no gene match: 4. The CDR3 has 13 residues. The germline V gene encodes CDR1 SQVTM and CDR2 ANQGSEA. CDR3 region: CSVAGTREETQYF. The CDR3 region has the DNA TGCAGCGTTGCTGGGACTAGGGAAGAGACCCAGTACTTC.

The chain has TRBV20-1 and TRBJ2-3; 9 nucleotides match TRBD2. The ends lost 6 bases at V and 0 bases at J; junction bases unmatched: 10. The CDR3 runs to 16 residues. Germline loops: CDR1 DFQATT, CDR2 SNEGSKA (reference sequence). For the CDR3, the DNA is TGCAGTGCCGAGGGATCGGCGGGAGGGAGCACAGATACGCAGTATTTT. Protein: CSAEGSAGGSTDTQYF.

The chain is built from TRBV20-1 and TRBJ2-7, with D possibly being TRBD1 (5 bases). The length of the CDR3 is 15 residues. From germline, CDR1 is DFQATT and CDR2 SNEGSKA (reference sequence). Trimming removed 1 base from V and 6 bases from J, with 19 bases in between. For the CDR3, the DNA is TGCAGTGCTAGAGTCGACAGCAATAGAAAAAGCGAGCAGTACTTC. Protein sequence: CSARVDSNRKSEQYF.

The rearrangement joins TRBV20-1 to TRBJ2-7; 7 bases are shared with TRBD2. CDR1 is DFQATT and CDR2 is SNEGSKA in the germline V gene (reference sequence). The length of the CDR3 is 16 residues. With 1 base clipped from V and 5 bases from J, the junction kept 14 bases outside the gene matches. The CDR3 DNA is TGCAGTGCTAGAGGGCACTTGGGCGGGAGTTGGAACGAGCAGTACTTC. It yields the protein CSARGHLGGSWNEQYF.

CDR3 protein: CASSLGGLNPEQYF. The CDR3 nucleotides are TGTGCCAGCAGCTTAGGGGGATTGAATCCCGAGCAGTACTTC. The chain couples TRBV7-2 to TRBJ2-5; no definite D call. The last part of the DNA fits TRBJ2-7 better; the J call may be wrong. Germline loops: CDR1 SGHTA, CDR2 FQGNSA. The length of the CDR3 is 14 residues.

This clonotype was counted only a few times. The rearrangement uses TRBV4-3 and TRBJ2-3; TRBD2 matches 10 bases. The CDR3 is 18 residues long. CDR1 and CDR2 from the germline V gene are LGHNA and YSLEER. V lost 0 bases, J lost 5 bases, and 11 bases stayed unmatched. The CDR3 nucleotides read TGCGCCAGCAGCCAAGACCCTGAGGTAGCGGGAGGAGGAGATACGCAGTATTTT. Residues: CASSQDPEVAGGGDTQYF.

This chain joins TRBV6-5 and TRBJ2-7; TRBD1 might be the D (6 bases). Germline V gives CDR1 MNHEY, CDR2 SVGAGI. This CDR3 spans 14 amino acids. Trimming shortened V by 6 bases and J by 2 bases, and 14 bases separated the two germline ends. As DNA, the CDR3 is TGTGCCAGCAGGACACAGGGTCCAACCTACGAGCAGTACTTC. Its protein is CASRTQGPTYEQYF.

The genes are TRBV7-2 and TRBJ2-7, with D perhaps TRBD1 or TRBD2 (5 bases each). V was clipped by 4 bases and J by 7 bases, with 14 bases between them. Germline lookup yields CDR1 SGHTA and CDR2 FQGNSA. CDR3 length: 13 residues. CDR3 region: CASSYGAYNEQYF. Written as DNA, the CDR3 is TGTGCCAGCAGCTACGGGGCATACAATGAGCAGTACTTC.

V and J are TRBV4-3 and TRBJ2-1; D is possibly TRBD1 (7 bases). Germline V CDR1 and CDR2: LGHNA, YSLEER. Trimming took off 5 bases at V and 1 base at J, with 18 bases between the two ends. This CDR3 is 17 amino acids long. The CDR3 spells CASSSRPAGGSYNEQFF. Here the CDR3 DNA reads TGCGCCAGCAGCTCCCGTCCGGCAGGGGGGTCCTACAATGAGCAGTTCTTC.

This rearrangement joins TRBV2 to TRBJ1-2; D unresolved. CDR3 length equals 14 residues. Looked up from germline, CDR1 is SNHLY and CDR2 is FYNNEI. Trimming shortened V by 6 bases and J by 4 bases, and 15 bases separated the two germline ends. Here the CDR3 reads CASRSTLFGYGYTF. The CDR3 nucleotides are TGTGCCAGCAGATCGACGCTGTTCGGCTATGGCTACACCTTC.

The chain is built from TRBV11-3 and TRBJ2-2, with 10 nucleotides matching TRBD2. The CDR3 is 16 residues long. Germline lookup yields CDR1 SGHNT and CDR2 YENEEA. The J segment lost 3 bases and the V segment lost 4 bases, leaving 5 bases of the junction unmatched. The DNA of the CDR3 is TGTGCCAGCAGCTCAGGGGGACTAGCGTACACCGGGGAGCTGTTTTTT. Translated, it gives CASSSGGLAYTGELFF.

The chain joins TRBV2 to TRBJ1-5; 7 nucleotides match TRBD1. The CDR3 totals 15 residues. Trimming cost V 8 bases and J 3 bases; bases outside gene matches: 10. Per the germline V gene, CDR1 is SNHLY and CDR2 is FYNNEI. For the CDR3, the DNA is TGTGCCAGCCAAGATGGGGACAGTCACAATCAGCCCCAGCATTTT. Protein sequence: CASQDGDSHNQPQHF.

This clonotype was seen only a few times. The chain has TRBV2 and TRBJ1-5; D remains unclear. CDR1 SNHLY and CDR2 FYNNEI come from the germline V gene. V lost 2 bases to trimming and J lost 3 bases, with 8 bases between them. CDR3 length: 14 residues. CDR3 sequence: CASSEQSANQPQHF. The CDR3 DNA reads TGTGCCAGCAGTGAACAATCAGCCAATCAGCCCCAGCATTTT.

The sample holds a few counts of this clonotype. The rearrangement uses TRBV2 and TRBJ2-1, with unresolved D. CDR1 is SNHLY and CDR2 is FYNNEI in the germline V gene. The CDR3 spans 13 residues. The V and J ends lost 6 bases and 6 bases respectively, with 12 bases between them. CDR3 residues: CASRADFSNEQFF. The CDR3 DNA reads TGTGCCAGCAGGGCAGACTTCAGCAATGAGCAGTTCTTC.

A few counts support this clonotype. The chain recombines TRBV6-2 or TRBV6-3 with TRBJ1-1, with D unresolved. V was trimmed by 6 bases and J by 0 bases, leaving 8 bases between them. This CDR3 is 13 amino acids long. CDR1 and CDR2 from the germline V gene are MNHEY and SVGEGT. The CDR3 DNA reads TGTGCCAGCAGCAGTTTATTGAACACTGAAGCTTTCTTT. Encoded protein: CASSSLLNTEAFF.

The chain uses TRBV3-1 and TRBJ1-2, with unresolved D. Trimming pared 6 bases from V and 2 bases from J, leaving 10 bases between. This CDR3 is 13 amino acids long. CDR1 and CDR2 (germline): LGHDT, YNNKEL (reference sequence). The DNA for the CDR3 is TGTGCCAGCAGTCCCCCGGGGAACTATGGCTACACCTTC. Translation gives CASSPPGNYGYTF.

The chain joins TRBV5-6 to TRBJ2-5, with D perhaps matching TRBD2 (6 bases). V lost 4 bases, J lost 11 bases, and 24 bases lay in between. This CDR3 comprises 15 residues. Per germline, CDR1 SGHDT and CDR2 YYEEEE. The CDR3 DNA reads as TGTGCCAGCAGCGCACGGGACTCCCCATACGATGAGCAGTACTTC. Translating it yields CASSARDSPYDEQYF.

V gene TRBV19 combines with J gene TRBJ2-3; 10 bases map to TRBD1. Germline CDR1 reads LNHDA; CDR2 reads SQIVND (reference sequence). This CDR3 has 16 amino acids. The V and J ends lost 5 bases and 0 bases, in that order; junction bases with no gene match: 5. CDR3 protein: CASSSRDRGSTDTQYF. CDR3 nucleotide sequence: TGTGCCAGTAGTTCCAGGGACAGGGGAAGCACAGATACGCAGTATTTT.

This clonotype was picked up many times. The CDR3 here is CASSPGDRGNEQYF. In DNA, the CDR3 is TGTGCCAGCTCACCAGGGGACAGGGGTAACGAGCAGTACTTC. V usage is TRBV18 and J usage is TRBJ2-4; 10 bases line up with TRBD1. The J call is doubtful: the DNA matches TRBJ2-7 better. The length of the CDR3 is 14 residues. Germline V gene sequence: CDR1 KGHSH, CDR2 LQKENI.

This chain links TRBV7-2 with TRBJ2-7; TRBD1 aligns across 7 bases. From germline, CDR1 is SGHTA and CDR2 FQGNSA. The CDR3 spans 15 residues. The ends lost 5 bases at V and 0 bases at J; junction bases unmatched: 7. The DNA of the CDR3 is TGTGCCAGCAGCCCTGGCGGACAGGTCTCCTACGAGCAGTACTTC. Residues: CASSPGGQVSYEQYF.

The gene calls are TRBV12-3 or TRBV12-4 and TRBJ2-3, with 7 bases lining up with TRBD2. The CDR3 sequence is 13 residues long. The ends lost 4 bases at V and 7 bases at J; junction bases unmatched: 5. CDR3 DNA: TGTGCCAGCAGTTCAGATAGCGGGTATACGCAGTATTTT. Protein product: CASSSDSGYTQYF.

The V and J genes are TRBV27 and TRBJ2-7, with D perhaps given as TRBD1 or TRBD2 (7 bases each). The CDR3 consists of 15 residues. Trimming removed 5 bases from V and 10 bases from J, with 24 bases in between. From germline, CDR1 is MNHEY and CDR2 SMNVEV (reference sequence). The DNA of the CDR3 is TGTGCCAGCAGTCCTAACCGACAGGGAGGGTTGGCCCAGTACTTC. It translates to CASSPNRQGGLAQYF.

This chain uses TRBV5-1 with TRBJ2-3; 7 bases map to TRBD2. J gave up 6 bases and V 0 bases, and 7 bases lay outside the gene matches. Germline V gene sequence: CDR1 SGHRS, CDR2 YFSETQ. The CDR3 is 15 residues long. CDR3 region: CASSLDAGVTDTQYF. The CDR3 DNA is TGCGCCAGCAGCTTGGATGCGGGGGTGACGGATACGCAGTATTTT.

CDR3 region: CASSPVLRGADTQYF. CDR3 nucleotides: TGTGCCAGCAGCCCGGTCCTCAGGGGGGCAGATACGCAGTATTTT. The chain recombines TRBV9 with TRBJ2-3, with a tentative D call TRBD1 (7 bases). Deletions cut 4 bases from V and 4 bases from J, with 16 bases between. CDR3 length: 15 residues. The germline V gene encodes CDR1 SGDLS and CDR2 YYNGEE.

The V and J genes are TRBV5-1 and TRBJ2-1; 7 positions match TRBD1. This CDR3 contains 15 residues. Trimming took 6 bases from V and 0 from J; bases not matched to a gene: 6. Germline values: CDR1 SGHRS, CDR2 YFSETQ. DNA of the CDR3: TGCGCCAGCACCTCGGACAGGAGCTCCTACAATGAGCAGTTCTTC. It encodes CASTSDRSSYNEQFF.

The V gene is TRBV6-5, the J gene TRBJ2-3; no firm D call. The CDR3 extends over 14 amino acids. Germline V gene data show CDR1 as MNHEY and CDR2 as SVGAGI. With 6 bases removed from V and 3 bases from J, the gap between germline ends came to 13 bases. This chain's CDR3 is CASSLTAVTDTQYF. CDR3 sequence (DNA): TGTGCCAGCAGCCTAACTGCTGTAACAGATACGCAGTATTTT.